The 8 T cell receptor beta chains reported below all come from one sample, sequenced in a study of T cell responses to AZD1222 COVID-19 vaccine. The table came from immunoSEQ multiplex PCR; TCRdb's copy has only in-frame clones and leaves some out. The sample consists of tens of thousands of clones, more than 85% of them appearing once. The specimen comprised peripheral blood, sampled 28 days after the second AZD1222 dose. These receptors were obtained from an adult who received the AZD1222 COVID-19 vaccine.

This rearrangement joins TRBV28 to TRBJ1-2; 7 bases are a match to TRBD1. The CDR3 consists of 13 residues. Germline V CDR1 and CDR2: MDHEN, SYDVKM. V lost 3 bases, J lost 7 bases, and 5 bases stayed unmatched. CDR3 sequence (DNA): TGTGCCAGCAGTTTGAGGGGGCTCTTTGGCTACACCTTC. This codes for CASSLRGLFGYTF.

This chain's CDR3 is CASSISLGRRANVLTF. Written as DNA, the CDR3 is TGTGCCAGTAGTATTTCGTTGGGAAGGAGGGCCAACGTCCTGACTTTC. The chain links TRBV19 to TRBJ2-6; no clear D. Germline V gives CDR1 LNHDA, CDR2 SQIVND (reference sequence). CDR3 size: 16 residues. The V end lost 3 bases, the J end lost 5 bases, and 14 bases lay between the germline ends.

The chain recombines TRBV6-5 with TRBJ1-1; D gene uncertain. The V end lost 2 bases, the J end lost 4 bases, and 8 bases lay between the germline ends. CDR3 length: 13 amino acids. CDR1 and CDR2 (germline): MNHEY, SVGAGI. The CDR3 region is CASSYEGGTEAFF. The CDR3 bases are TGTGCCAGCAGTTACGAGGGAGGCACTGAAGCTTTCTTT.

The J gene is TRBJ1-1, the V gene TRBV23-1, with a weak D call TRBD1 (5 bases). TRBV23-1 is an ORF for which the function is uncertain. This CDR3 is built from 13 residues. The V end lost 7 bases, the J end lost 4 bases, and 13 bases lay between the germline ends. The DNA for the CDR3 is TGCGCCAGCATTAATGAGGGGTGCACTGAAGCTTTCTTT. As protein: CASINEGCTEAFF.

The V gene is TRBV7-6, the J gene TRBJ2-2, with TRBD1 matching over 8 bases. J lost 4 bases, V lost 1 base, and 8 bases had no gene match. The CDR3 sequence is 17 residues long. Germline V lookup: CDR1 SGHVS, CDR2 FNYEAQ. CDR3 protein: CASSLGGSGGFTGELFF. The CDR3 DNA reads TGTGCCAGCAGCTTAGGAGGGTCAGGGGGCTTCACCGGGGAGCTGTTTTTT.

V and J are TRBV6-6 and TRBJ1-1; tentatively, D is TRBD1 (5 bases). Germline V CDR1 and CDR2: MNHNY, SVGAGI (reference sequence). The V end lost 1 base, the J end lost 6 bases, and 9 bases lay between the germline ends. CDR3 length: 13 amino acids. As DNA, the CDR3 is TGTGCCAGCAGTTACTGGGGGGGAGCTGAAGCTTTCTTT. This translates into CASSYWGGAEAFF.

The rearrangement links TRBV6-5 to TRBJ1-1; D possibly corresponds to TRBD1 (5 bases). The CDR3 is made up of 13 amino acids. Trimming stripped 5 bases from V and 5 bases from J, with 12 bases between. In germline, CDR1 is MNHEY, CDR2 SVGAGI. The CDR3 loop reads CASSRDFDTEAFF. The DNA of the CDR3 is TGTGCCAGCAGTCGGGACTTTGATACTGAAGCTTTCTTT.

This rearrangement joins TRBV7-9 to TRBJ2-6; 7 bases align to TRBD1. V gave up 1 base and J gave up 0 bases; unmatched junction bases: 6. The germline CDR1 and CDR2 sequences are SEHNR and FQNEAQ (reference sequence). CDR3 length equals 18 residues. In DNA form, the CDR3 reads TGTGCCAGCAGCTTAGTTACAGGGGACCTCTCTGGGGCCAACGTCCTGACTTTC. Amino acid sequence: CASSLVTGDLSGANVLTF.